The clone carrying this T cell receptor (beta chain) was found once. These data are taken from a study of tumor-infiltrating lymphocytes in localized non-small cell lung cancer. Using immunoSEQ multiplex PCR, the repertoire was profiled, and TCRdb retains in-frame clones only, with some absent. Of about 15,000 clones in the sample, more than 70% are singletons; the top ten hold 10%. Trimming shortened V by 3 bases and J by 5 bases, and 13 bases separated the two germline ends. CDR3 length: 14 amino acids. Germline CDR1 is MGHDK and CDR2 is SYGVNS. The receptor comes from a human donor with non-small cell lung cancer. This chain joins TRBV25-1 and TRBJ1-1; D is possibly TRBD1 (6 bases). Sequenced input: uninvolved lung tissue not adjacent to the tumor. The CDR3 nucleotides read TGTGCCAGCAGTGATCCCAGGGGTCGGACTGAAGCTTTCTTT. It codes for CASSDPRGRTEAFF. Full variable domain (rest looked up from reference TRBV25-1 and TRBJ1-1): EADIYQTPRYLVIGTGKKITLECSQTMGHDKMYWYQQDPGMELHLIHYSYGVNSTEKGDLSSESTVSRIRTEHFPLTLESARPSHTSQYLCASSDPRGRTEAFFGQGTRLTVV.